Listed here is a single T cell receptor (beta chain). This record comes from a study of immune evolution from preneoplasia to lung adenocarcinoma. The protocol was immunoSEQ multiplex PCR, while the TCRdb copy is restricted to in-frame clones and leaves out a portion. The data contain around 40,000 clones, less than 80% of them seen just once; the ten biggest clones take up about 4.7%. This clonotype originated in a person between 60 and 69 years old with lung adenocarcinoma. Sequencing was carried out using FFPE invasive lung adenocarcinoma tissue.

CDR3 DNA sequence: TGTGCCAGTAGTATCAAAGGGGCGAGGAACACCGGGGAGCTGTTTTTT. Protein: CASSIKGARNTGELFF. The rearrangement joins TRBV19 to TRBJ2-2, with D possibly matching TRBD1 (5 bases). The CDR3 length is 16 residues. Trimming removed 3 bases from V and 1 base from J, with 12 bases in between. Germline V gene lookup returns CDR1 LNHDA and CDR2 SQIVND (reference sequence).